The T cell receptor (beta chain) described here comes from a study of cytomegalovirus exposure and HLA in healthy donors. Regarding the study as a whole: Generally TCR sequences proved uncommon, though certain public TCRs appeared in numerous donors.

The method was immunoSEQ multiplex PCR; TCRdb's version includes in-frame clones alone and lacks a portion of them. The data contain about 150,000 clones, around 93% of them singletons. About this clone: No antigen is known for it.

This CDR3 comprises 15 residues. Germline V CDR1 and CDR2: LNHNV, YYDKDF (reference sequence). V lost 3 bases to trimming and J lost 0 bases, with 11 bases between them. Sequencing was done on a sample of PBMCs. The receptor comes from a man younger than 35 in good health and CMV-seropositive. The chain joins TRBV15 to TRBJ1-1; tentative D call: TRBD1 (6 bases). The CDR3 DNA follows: TGTGCCACCAGCAGGATGGGACACCTGAACACTGAAGCTTTCTTT. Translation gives CATSRMGHLNTEAFF.